What follows is one T cell receptor beta chain and its context. The record originates from a study of blood T cells in healthy people across ages. Using a J-beta primer mix together with a sample-barcoded 5' primer, a second PCR was run for about 7 to 12 cycles. TCRdb re-called the 5' RACE reads through MiXCR, storing one row per CDR3 protein. The table shows roughly 800,000 distinct CDR3 sequences, with 35% to 40% occurring only once. The V end lost 6 bases, the J end lost 3 bases, and 11 bases lay between the germline ends. The CDR3 is 14 amino acids. Germline V lookup: CDR1 MGHDK, CDR2 SYGVNS. The gene calls are TRBV25-1 and TRBJ1-4; D is unresolved. The clonotype was recovered from a man aged 18 to 30 in good health. Sequencing was performed on blood. CDR3 sequence: CASSPNYSNEKLFF. CDR3 in DNA: TGTGCCAGCAGCCCAAACTACTCTAATGAAAAACTGTTTTTT.